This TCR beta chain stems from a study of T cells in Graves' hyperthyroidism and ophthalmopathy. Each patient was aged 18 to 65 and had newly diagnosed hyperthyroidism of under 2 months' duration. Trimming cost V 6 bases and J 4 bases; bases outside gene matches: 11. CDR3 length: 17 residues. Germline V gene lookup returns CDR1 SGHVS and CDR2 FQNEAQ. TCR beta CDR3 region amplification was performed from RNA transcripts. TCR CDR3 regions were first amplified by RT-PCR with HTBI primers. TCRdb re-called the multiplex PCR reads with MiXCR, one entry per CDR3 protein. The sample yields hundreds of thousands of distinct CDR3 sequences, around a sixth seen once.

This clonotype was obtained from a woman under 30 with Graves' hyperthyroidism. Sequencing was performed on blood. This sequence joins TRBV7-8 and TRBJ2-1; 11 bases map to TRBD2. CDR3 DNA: TGTGCCAGCAGGAAAGCTAGCGGGGGGTCCCTGTACAATGAGCAGTTCTTC. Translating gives CASRKASGGSLYNEQFF.